In this sample, the clone carrying this T cell receptor (beta chain) turned up once. The data derive from a study of CD8+CD57+ T cells in acquired aplastic anemia. About the study: About 9.8 million reads, on average, were obtained for CD4+ cells from healthy donors.

V lost 4 bases to trimming and J lost 10 bases, with 19 bases between them. Germline-derived CDR1 and CDR2 are SQVTM and ANQGSEA. CDR3 length: 13 residues. TCR beta VDJ and CDR3 profiles were obtained from a genomic DNA template. A single record per CDR3 protein comes from TCRdb applying MiXCR to the reads. The sample has 120,000 or so distinct CDR3 sequences, more than 40% seen once. Sequenced sample: sorted CD4+, CD8+, or CD8+CD57+ T cells (not recorded which) from PBMCs. This clonotype originated in a human donor in good health, serving as a control. The J gene is TRBJ1-2, the V gene TRBV29-1, with D possibly being TRBD1 (6 bases). The CDR3 loop reads CSVAPDSRGYYTF. CDR3 bases: TGCAGCGTTGCCCCGGACAGCCGTGGGTACTACACCTTC.